Listed here is a single T cell receptor (beta chain). The sample originates from a study of shared T cell receptors in the human thymus. The assay was immunoSEQ multiplex PCR, and TCRdb's table has in-frame clones only and misses some. Among about 380,000 clones listed, more than 85% were seen once. Germline CDR1 and CDR2: ENHRY and SYGVKD. The CDR3 length is 15 residues. The V and J ends lost 6 bases and 2 bases respectively, with 14 bases between them. The V gene is TRBV10-3, the J gene TRBJ2-1; weak D call: TRBD2 (6 bases). This TCR derives from a human donor. What was sequenced was thymocytes. In DNA form, the CDR3 reads TGTGCCATCAGCGGAGGCAGCGGGCCCTACAATGAGCAGTTCTTC. Its translation: CAISGGSGPYNEQFF.